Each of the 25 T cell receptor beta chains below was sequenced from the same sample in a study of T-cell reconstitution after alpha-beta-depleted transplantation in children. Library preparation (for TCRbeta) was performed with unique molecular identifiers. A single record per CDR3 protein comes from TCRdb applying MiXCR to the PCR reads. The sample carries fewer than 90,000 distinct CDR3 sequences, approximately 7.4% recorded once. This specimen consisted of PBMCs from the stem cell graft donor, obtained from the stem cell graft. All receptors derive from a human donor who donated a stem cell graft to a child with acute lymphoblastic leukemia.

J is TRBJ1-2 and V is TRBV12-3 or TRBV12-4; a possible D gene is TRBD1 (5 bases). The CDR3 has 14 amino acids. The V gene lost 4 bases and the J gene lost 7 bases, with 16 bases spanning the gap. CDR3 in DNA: TGTGCCAGCAGTTCCCCGACAGTTTTGACTGGCTACACCTTC. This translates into CASSSPTVLTGYTF.

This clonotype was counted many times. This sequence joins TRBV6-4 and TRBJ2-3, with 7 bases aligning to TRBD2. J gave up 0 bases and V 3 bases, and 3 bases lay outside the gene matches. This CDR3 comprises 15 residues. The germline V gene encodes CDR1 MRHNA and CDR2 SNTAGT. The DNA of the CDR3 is TGTGCCAGCAGTGAGGCTAGCGGCAGCACAGATACGCAGTATTTT. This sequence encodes CASSEASGSTDTQYF.

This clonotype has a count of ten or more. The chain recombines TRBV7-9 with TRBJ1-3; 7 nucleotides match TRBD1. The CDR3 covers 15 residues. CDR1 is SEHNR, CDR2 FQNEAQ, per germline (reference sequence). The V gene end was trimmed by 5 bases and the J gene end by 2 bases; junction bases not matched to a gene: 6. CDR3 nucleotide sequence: TGTGCCAGCAGCCGTCCAGGGGGGGCTGGAAACACCATATATTTT. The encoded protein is CASSRPGGAGNTIYF.

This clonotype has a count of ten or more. CDR3 region: CASTLWSTAYEQYF. The CDR3, as DNA: TGTGCCAGCACCCTCTGGTCCACAGCCTACGAGCAGTACTTC. V and J are TRBV7-2 and TRBJ2-7; no definite D call. The CDR3 consists of 14 residues. Trimming stripped 7 bases from V and 2 bases from J, with 15 bases between. Germline V gives CDR1 SGHTA, CDR2 FQGNSA.

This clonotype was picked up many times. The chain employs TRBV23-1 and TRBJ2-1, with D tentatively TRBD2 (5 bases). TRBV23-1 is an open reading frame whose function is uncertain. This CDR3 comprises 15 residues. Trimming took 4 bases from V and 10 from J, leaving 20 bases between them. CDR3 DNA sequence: TGCGCCAGCAGTCTTCACGCGGGCCGAACCCAGGAGCAGTTCTTC. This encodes CASSLHAGRTQEQFF.

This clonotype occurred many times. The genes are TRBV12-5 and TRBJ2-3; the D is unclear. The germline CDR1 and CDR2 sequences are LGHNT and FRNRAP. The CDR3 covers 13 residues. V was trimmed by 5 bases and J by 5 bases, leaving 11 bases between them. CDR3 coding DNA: TGTGCTAGTGGTGCCCAGTACCGAGATACGCAGTATTTT. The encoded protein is CASGAQYRDTQYF.

The CDR3 DNA follows: TGTGCCAGCAGCCACGTAGGGGGAGGCGAGCAGTACTTC. It specifies CASSHVGGGEQYF. V usage is TRBV3-1 and J usage is TRBJ2-7; D is possibly TRBD1 or TRBD2 (6 bases each). Germline lookup yields CDR1 LGHDT and CDR2 YNNKEL (reference sequence). With 3 bases removed from V and 6 bases from J, the gap between germline ends came to 12 bases. CDR3 length: 13 amino acids.

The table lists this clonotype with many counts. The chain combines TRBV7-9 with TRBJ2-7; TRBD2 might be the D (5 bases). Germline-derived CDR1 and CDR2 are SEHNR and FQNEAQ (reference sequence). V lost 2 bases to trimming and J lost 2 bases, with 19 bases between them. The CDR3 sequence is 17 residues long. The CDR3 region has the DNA TGTGCCAGCAGCTTAAGTAAGGGCTCGGAGGCCGCCTACGAGCAGTACTTC. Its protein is CASSLSKGSEAAYEQYF.

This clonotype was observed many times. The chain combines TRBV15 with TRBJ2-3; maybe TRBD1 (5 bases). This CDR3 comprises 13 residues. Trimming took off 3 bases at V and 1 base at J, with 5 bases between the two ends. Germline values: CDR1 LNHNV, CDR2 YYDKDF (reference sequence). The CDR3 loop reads CATSRTGTDTQYF. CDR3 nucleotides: TGTGCCACCAGCAGGACAGGCACAGATACGCAGTATTTT.

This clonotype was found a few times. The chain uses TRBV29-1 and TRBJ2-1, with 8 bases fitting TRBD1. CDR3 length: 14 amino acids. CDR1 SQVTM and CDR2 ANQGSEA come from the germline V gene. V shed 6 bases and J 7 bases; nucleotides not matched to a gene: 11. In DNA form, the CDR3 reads TGCAGCGTCCTTAAAAACCGGGACAGGAATGAGCAGTTCTTC. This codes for CSVLKNRDRNEQFF.

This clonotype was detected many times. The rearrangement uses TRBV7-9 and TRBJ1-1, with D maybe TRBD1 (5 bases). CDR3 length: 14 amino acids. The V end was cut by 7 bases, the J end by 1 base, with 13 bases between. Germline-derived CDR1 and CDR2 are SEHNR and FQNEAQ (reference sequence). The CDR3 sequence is CASIGGATNTEAFF. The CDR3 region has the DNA TGTGCCAGCATAGGAGGGGCTACGAACACTGAAGCTTTCTTT. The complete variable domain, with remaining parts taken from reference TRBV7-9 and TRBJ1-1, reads DTGVSQNPRHKITKRGQNVTFRCDPISEHNRLYWYRQTLGQGPEFLTYFQNEAQLEKSRLLSDRFSAERPKGSFSTLEIQRTEQGDSAMYLCASIGGATNTEAFFGQGTRLTVV.

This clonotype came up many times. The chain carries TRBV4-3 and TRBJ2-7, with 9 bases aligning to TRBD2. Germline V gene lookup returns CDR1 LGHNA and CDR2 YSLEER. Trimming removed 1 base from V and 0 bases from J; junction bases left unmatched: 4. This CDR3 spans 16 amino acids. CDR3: CASSQVPSGASYEQYF. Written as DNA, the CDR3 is TGCGCCAGCAGCCAAGTTCCTAGCGGGGCCTCCTACGAGCAGTACTTC.

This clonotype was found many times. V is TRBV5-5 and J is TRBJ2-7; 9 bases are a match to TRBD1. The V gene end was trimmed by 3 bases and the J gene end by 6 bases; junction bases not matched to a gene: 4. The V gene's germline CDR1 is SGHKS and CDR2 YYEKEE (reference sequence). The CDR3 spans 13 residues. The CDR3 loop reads CASSWGQGTEQYF. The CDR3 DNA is TGTGCCAGCAGCTGGGGACAGGGTACCGAGCAGTACTTC.

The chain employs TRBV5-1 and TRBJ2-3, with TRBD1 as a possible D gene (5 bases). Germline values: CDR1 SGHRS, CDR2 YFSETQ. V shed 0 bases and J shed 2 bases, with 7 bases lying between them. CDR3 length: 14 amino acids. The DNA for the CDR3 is TGCGCCAGCAGCTTGGGACAGCTCACAGATACGCAGTATTTT. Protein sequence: CASSLGQLTDTQYF.

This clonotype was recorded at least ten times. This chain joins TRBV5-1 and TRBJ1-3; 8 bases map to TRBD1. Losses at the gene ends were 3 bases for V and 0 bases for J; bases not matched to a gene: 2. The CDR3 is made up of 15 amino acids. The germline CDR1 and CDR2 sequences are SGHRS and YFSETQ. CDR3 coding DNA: TGCGCCAGCAGCTCGGACAGGGCCTCTGGAAACACCATATATTTT. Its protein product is CASSSDRASGNTIYF.

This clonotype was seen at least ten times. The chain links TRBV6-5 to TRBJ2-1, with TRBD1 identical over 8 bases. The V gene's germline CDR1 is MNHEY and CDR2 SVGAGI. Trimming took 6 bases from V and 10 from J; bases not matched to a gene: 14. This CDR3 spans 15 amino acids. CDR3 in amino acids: CASSPSRTGKLEQFF. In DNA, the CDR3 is TGTGCCAGCAGCCCCTCCCGGACAGGGAAGCTAGAGCAGTTCTTC.

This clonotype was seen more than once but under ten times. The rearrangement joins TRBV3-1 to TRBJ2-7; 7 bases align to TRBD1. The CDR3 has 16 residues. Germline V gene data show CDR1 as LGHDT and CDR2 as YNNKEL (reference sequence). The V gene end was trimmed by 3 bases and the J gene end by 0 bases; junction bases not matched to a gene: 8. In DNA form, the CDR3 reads TGTGCCAGCAGCCATCGGGGACAGAAAAGCTCCTACGAGCAGTACTTC. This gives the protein CASSHRGQKSSYEQYF.

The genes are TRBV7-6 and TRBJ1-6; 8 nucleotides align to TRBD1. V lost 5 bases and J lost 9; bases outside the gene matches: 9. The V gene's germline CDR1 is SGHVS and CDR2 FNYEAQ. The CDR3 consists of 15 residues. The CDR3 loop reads CASSAGTGGGSPLHF. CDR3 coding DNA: TGTGCCAGCAGCGCCGGGACAGGAGGGGGTTCACCCCTCCACTTT.

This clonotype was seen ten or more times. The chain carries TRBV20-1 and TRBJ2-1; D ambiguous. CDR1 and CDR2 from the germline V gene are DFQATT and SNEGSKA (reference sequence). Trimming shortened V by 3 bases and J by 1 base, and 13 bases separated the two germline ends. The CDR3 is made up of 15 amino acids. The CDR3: CSARPPAGSYNEQFF. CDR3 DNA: TGCAGTGCTAGGCCCCCCGCAGGTTCCTACAATGAGCAGTTCTTC.

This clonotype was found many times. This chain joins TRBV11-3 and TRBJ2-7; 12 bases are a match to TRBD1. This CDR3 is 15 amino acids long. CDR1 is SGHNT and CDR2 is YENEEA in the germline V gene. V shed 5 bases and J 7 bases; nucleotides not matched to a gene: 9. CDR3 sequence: CASSATGQGAREQYF. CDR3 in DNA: TGTGCCAGCAGCGCTACGGGACAGGGGGCGCGTGAGCAGTACTTC. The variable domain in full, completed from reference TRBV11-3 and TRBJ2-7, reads EAGVVQSPRYKIIEKKQPVAFWCNPISGHNTLYWYLQNLGQGPELLIRYENEEAVDDSQLPKDRFSAERLKGVDSTLKIQPAELGDSAVYLCASSATGQGAREQYFGPGTRLTVT.

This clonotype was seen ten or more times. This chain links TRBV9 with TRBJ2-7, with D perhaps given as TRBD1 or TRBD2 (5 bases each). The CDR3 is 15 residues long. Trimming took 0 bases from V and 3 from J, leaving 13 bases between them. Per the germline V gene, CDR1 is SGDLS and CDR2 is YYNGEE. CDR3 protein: CASSVAGGQVYEQYF. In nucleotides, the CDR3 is TGTGCCAGCAGCGTAGCTGGGGGTCAGGTCTACGAGCAGTACTTC.

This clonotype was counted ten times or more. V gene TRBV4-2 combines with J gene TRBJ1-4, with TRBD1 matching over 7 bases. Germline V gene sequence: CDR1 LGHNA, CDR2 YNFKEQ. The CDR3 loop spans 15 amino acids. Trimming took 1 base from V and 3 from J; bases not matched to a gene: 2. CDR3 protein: CASSQGGQPNEKLFF. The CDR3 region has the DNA TGTGCCAGCAGCCAAGGGGGACAGCCTAATGAAAAACTGTTTTTT.

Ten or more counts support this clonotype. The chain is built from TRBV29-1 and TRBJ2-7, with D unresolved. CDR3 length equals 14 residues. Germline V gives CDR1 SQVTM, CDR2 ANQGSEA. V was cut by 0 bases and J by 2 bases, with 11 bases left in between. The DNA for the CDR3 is TGCAGCGTTGAAGATACCGAACACCCCTACGAGCAGTACTTC. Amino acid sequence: CSVEDTEHPYEQYF.

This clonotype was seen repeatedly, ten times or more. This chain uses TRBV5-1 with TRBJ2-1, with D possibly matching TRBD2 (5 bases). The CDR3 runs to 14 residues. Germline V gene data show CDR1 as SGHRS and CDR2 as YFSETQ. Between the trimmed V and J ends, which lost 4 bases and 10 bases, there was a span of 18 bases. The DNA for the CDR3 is TGCGCCAGCAGCCGCAGGAGGCTGGACGTGGAGCAGTTCTTC. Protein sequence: CASSRRRLDVEQFF.

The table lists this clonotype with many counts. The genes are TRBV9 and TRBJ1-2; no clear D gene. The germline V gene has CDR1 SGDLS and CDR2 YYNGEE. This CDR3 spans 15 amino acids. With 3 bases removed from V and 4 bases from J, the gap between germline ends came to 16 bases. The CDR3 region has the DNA TGTGCCAGCAGCGCGGCCCAAGCCTCTCCCTATGGCTACACCTTC. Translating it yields CASSAAQASPYGYTF. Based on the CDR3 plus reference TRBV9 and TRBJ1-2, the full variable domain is DSGVTQTPKHLITATGQRVTLRCSPRSGDLSVYWYQQSLDQGLQFLIQYYNGEERAKGNILERFSAQQFPDLHSELNLSSLELGDSALYFCASSAAQASPYGYTFGSGTRLTVV.